Below, 11 T cell receptor beta chains from the same sample are listed, as sequenced in a study of CD8 T cells in ankylosing spondylitis listed by TCRdb under 2017. Points the paper makes about the study in general: Blood from ankylosing spondylitis patients appeared to be characterized by a TCR beta motif composed of about eight highly homologous amino acid variants.

Libraries were made using 5' RACE. Sequencing was performed on an Illumina HiSeq 2500. The raw public data were reprocessed by TCRdb itself: fastp quality trimming at Q25, MiXCR clonotype calling, in-frame beta chains only. One record per CDR3 amino acid sequence lists the most common genes and DNA. Here the sample has hundreds of thousands of distinct CDR3 sequences; 12% occur a single time. The ten largest clones take up about 0.49% of the sample. Antigens of these TCRs are unknown. Sequences were obtained from blood, either unsorted or a sorted T cell fraction (not recorded which). All receptors derive from a male donor with ankylosing spondylitis.

The rearrangement uses TRBV20-1 and TRBJ2-1; 13 bases map to TRBD2. Looked up from germline, CDR1 is DFQATT and CDR2 is SNEGSKA (reference sequence). The V segment lost 5 bases and the J segment 12 bases; nucleotides outside the gene matches: 7. The CDR3 covers 13 residues. CDR3 in DNA: TGCAGTGCTTCCGGACTAGCGGGAGATCTGCAGTTCTTC. This gives the protein CSASGLAGDLQFF.

Ten or more counts support this clonotype. The chain is built from TRBV7-2 and TRBJ2-3; 9 bases agree with TRBD2. J lost 6 bases, V lost 5 bases, and 9 bases had no gene match. This CDR3 has 15 residues. Germline CDR1 and CDR2: SGHTA and FQGNSA. The DNA of the CDR3 is TGTGCCAGCAGCCCCCCGGGACTAGCACCCGATACGCAGTATTTT. Its translation: CASSPPGLAPDTQYF.

V is TRBV12-3 or TRBV12-4 and J is TRBJ1-3; perhaps TRBD1 as D (5 bases). This CDR3 has 15 amino acids. Trimming removed 7 bases at V and 2 bases at J, with 15 bases between. CDR3 nucleotide sequence: TGTGCCAGCACCCCCGACAGACAGACTGGAAACACCATATATTTT. It codes for CASTPDRQTGNTIYF.

This clonotype was observed a few times. V usage is TRBV6-2 or TRBV6-3 and J usage is TRBJ2-2; the D gene is possibly TRBD1 (5 bases). Germline CDR1 is MNHEY and CDR2 is SVGEGT. The V gene lost 5 bases and the J gene lost 1 base, with 17 bases spanning the gap. The CDR3 runs to 17 residues. Here the CDR3 reads CASSRNRIRENTGELFF. The CDR3 nucleotides read TGTGCCAGCAGTAGAAACAGGATAAGGGAGAACACCGGGGAGCTGTTTTTT.

V usage is TRBV7-9 and J usage is TRBJ1-1, with 9 bases that match TRBD1. Per germline, CDR1 SEHNR and CDR2 FQNEAQ (reference sequence). The CDR3 covers 16 residues. Unmatched junction bases numbered 10, after V lost 5 bases and J lost 3 bases. This CDR3 reads CASSPGQGILDTEAFF. CDR3 DNA: TGTGCCAGCAGCCCAGGACAGGGGATACTAGACACTGAAGCTTTCTTT. Full variable domain (remainder filled in from reference TRBV7-9 and TRBJ1-1): DTGVSQNPRHKITKRGQNVTFRCDPISEHNRLYWYRQTLGQGPEFLTYFQNEAQLEKSRLLSDRFSAERPKGSFSTLEIQRTEQGDSAMYLCASSPGQGILDTEAFFGQGTRLTVV.

The chain couples TRBV5-1 to TRBJ2-1; unclear D gene. Germline CDR1 SGHRS, CDR2 YFSETQ. CDR3 length: 14 amino acids. Deletions cut 0 bases from V and 7 bases from J, with 11 bases between. The CDR3 DNA reads TGCGCCAGCAGCTTGGGCGGCCTCGAGAATGAGCAGTTCTTC. Translated, it gives CASSLGGLENEQFF.

This clonotype was counted only a few times. The chain joins TRBV7-2 to TRBJ2-3; D may be TRBD1 (5 bases). V lost 1 base and J 6 bases, leaving 14 bases between the germline ends. The CDR3 runs to 15 residues. The germline V gene encodes CDR1 SGHTA and CDR2 FQGNSA. DNA of the CDR3: TGTGCCAGCAGCTTAGGGGGCCAAGCCGGTGATACGCAGTATTTT. It translates to CASSLGGQAGDTQYF. The whole variable domain, filled in from reference TRBV7-2 and TRBJ2-3, reads GAGVSQSPSNKVTEKGKDVELRCDPISGHTALYWYRQSLGQGLEFLIYFQGNSAPDKSGLPSDRFSAERTGGSVSTLTIQRTQQEDSAVYLCASSLGGQAGDTQYFGPGTRLTVL.

Ten or more counts support this clonotype. The rearrangement uses TRBV15 and TRBJ1-2; a weak D match, TRBD1 (5 bases). Germline V gene sequence: CDR1 LNHNV, CDR2 YYDKDF (reference sequence). V was cut by 4 bases and J by 6 bases, with 15 bases left in between. The CDR3 runs 14 residues. CDR3 residues: CATSIGAGLDGYTF. The CDR3 DNA is TGTGCCACCAGCATCGGGGCAGGCCTGGATGGCTACACCTTC.

This clonotype was picked up a small number of times. The gene calls are TRBV7-6 and TRBJ1-5, with D possibly TRBD1 on 5 matching bases. Trimming removed 5 bases from V and 7 bases from J, with 15 bases in between. The CDR3 sequence is 14 residues long. Germline V gives CDR1 SGHVS, CDR2 FNYEAQ. The CDR3 DNA is TGTGCCAGCAGCCCCGCAGGGTCTGTACAGCCCCAGCATTTT. This sequence encodes CASSPAGSVQPQHF.

CDR3 nucleotides: TGTGCCACCAGTGCAGGGGAGCCGGGACTAGCGGTATCCCACGAGCAGTACTTC. The encoded protein is CATSAGEPGLAVSHEQYF. The V call is TRBV24-1, the J call TRBJ2-7; 11 bases are shared with TRBD2. The CDR3 runs to 18 residues. Germline CDR1 is KGHDR and CDR2 is SFDVKD. V trimming: 5 bases; J trimming: 5 bases; junction bases outside the gene matches: 16.

The rearrangement uses TRBV7-9 and TRBJ1-1; 8 bases fit TRBD1. This CDR3 has 12 residues. Trimming cost V 5 bases and J 8 bases; bases outside gene matches: 4. Germline CDR1 and CDR2: SEHNR and FQNEAQ (reference sequence). Here the CDR3 reads CASSDGTGEAFF. The CDR3 region has the DNA TGTGCCAGCAGCGATGGGACAGGCGAAGCTTTCTTT. The full variable domain, in which reference TRBV7-9 and TRBJ1-1 provide the parts outside the CDR3, is DTGVSQNPRHKITKRGQNVTFRCDPISEHNRLYWYRQTLGQGPEFLTYFQNEAQLEKSRLLSDRFSAERPKGSFSTLEIQRTEQGDSAMYLCASSDGTGEAFFGQGTRLTVV.